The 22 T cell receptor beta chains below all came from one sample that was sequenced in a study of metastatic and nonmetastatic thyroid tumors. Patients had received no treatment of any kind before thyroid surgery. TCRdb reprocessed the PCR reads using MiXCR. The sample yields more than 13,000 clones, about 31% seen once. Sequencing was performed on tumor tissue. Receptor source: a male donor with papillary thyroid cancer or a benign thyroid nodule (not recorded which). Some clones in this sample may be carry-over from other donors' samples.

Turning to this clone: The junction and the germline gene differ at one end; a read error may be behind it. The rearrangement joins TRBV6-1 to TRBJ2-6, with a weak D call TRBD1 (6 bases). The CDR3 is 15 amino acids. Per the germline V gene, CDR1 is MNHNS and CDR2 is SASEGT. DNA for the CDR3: TGTCCCAGCAGTGAACTTGGGTCAGGGGCCACCGTCCTGACTTTC. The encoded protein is CPSSELGSGATVLTF.

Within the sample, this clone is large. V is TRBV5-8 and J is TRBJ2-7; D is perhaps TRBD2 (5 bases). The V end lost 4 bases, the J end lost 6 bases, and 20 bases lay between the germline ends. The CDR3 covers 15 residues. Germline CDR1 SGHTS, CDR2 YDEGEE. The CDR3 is CASSPSGPLRGEQYF. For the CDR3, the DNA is TGTGCCAGCAGCCCGTCAGGCCCGCTACGGGGCGAGCAGTACTTC.

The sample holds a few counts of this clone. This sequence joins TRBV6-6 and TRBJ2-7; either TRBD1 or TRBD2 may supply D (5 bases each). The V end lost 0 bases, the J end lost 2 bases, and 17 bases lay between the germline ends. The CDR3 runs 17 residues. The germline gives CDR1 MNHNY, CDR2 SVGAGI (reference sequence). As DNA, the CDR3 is TGTGCCAGCAGTTACTCGTATACCGGGACCTCGACCTACGAGCAGTACTTC. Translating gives CASSYSYTGTSTYEQYF.

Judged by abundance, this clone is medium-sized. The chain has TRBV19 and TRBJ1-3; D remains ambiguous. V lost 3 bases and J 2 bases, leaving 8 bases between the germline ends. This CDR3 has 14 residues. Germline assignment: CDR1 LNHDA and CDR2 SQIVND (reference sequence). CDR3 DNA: TGTGCCAGTAGTATCACTGGGCCTGGAAACACCATATATTTT. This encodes CASSITGPGNTIYF. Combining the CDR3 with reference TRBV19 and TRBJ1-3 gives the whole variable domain DGGITQSPKYLFRKEGQNVTLSCEQNLNHDAMYWYRQDPGQGLRLIYYSQIVNDFQKGDIAEGYSVSREKKESFPLTVTSAQKNPTAFYLCASSITGPGNTIYFGEGSWLTVV.

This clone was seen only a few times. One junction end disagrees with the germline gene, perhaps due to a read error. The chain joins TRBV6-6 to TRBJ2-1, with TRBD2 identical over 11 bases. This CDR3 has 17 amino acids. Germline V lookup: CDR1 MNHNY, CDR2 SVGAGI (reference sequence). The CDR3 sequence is CASSDSGASGRYNEQFF. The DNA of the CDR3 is TGTGCCAGCAGTGACTCGGGAGCTAGCGGGAGGTACAATGAGCAGTTCTTC.

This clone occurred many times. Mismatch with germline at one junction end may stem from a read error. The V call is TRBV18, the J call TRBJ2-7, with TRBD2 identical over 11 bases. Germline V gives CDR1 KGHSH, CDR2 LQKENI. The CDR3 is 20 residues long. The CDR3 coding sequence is TGTGCCAGCTCACTCAAAGGGGGGTCGGGACTAGCGGTACCTACCTTCGAGCATTACTTC. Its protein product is CASSLKGGSGLAVPTFEHYF.

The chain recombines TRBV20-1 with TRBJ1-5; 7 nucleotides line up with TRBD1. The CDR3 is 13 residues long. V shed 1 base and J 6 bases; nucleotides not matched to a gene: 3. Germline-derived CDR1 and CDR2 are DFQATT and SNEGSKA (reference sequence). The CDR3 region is CSARGGGSQPQHF. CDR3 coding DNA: TGCAGTGCTAGAGGAGGGGGCAGTCAGCCCCAGCATTTT.

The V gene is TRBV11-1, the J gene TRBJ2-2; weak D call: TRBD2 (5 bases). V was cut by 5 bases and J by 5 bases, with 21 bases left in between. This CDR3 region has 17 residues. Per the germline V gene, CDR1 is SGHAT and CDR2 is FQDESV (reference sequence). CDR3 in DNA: TGTGCCAGCAGCCTTGTGATTGCGGGCCGGGGTACCGGGGAGCTGTTTTTT. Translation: CASSLVIAGRGTGELFF.

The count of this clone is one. In nucleotides, the CDR3 is TGCAGTGCCCCGCCGGGACTGGGGGCAAATGAGCAGTTCTTC. It translates to CSAPPGLGANEQFF. V usage is TRBV20-1 and J usage is TRBJ2-1; the D gene could be TRBD1 or TRBD2 (6 bases each). This CDR3 has 14 residues. The V end was cut by 6 bases, the J end by 7 bases, with 19 bases between. Per the germline V gene, CDR1 is DFQATT and CDR2 is SNEGSKA (reference sequence).

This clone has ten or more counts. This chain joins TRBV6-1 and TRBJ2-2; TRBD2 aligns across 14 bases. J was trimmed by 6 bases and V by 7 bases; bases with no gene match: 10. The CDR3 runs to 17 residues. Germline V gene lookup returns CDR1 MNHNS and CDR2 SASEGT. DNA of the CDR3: TGTGCCAGCACCAGACTAGCGGGGGGGCCGGTAGCCGGGGAGCTGTTTTTT. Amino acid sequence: CASTRLAGGPVAGELFF.

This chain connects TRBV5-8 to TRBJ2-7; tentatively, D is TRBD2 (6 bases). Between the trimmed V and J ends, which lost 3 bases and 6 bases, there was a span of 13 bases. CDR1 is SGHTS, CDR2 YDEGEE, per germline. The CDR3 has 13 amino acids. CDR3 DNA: TGTGCCAGCAGCTCCAAGATGGGGGGCGAGCAGTACTTC. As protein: CASSSKMGGEQYF. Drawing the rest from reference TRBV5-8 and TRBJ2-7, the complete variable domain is EAGVTQSPTHLIKTRGQQATLRCSPISGHTSVYWYQQALGLGLQFLLWYDEGEERNRGNFPPRFSGRQFPNYSSELNVNALELEDSALYLCASSSKMGGEQYFGPGTRLTVT.

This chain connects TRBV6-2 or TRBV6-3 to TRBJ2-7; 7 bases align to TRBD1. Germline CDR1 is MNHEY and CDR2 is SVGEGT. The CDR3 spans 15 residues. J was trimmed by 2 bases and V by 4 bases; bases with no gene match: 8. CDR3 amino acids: CASSSSQGYPYEQYF. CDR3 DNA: TGTGCCAGCAGTTCCTCACAGGGGTACCCCTACGAGCAGTACTTC.

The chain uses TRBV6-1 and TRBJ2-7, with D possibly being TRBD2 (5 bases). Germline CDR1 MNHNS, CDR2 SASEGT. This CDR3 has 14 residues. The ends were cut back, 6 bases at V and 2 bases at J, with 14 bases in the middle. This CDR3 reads CASSPSDGAYEQYF. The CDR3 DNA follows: TGTGCCAGCAGCCCCTCTGACGGGGCCTACGAGCAGTACTTC.

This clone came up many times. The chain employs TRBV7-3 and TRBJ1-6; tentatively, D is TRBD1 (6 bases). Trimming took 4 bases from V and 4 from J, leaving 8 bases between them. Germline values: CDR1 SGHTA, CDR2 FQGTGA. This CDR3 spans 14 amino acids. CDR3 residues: CASSSGQYNSPLHF. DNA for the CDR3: TGTGCCAGCAGCTCGGGACAATATAATTCACCCCTCCACTTT.

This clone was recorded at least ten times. The CDR3 DNA reads TGTGCCAGCAGTCTCGGGGGAAGAGGGCCCAATCAGCCCCAGCATTTT. Protein sequence: CASSLGGRGPNQPQHF. This rearrangement joins TRBV28 to TRBJ1-5; D is perhaps TRBD1 (5 bases). Deletions cut 5 bases from V and 3 bases from J, with 17 bases between. This CDR3 has 16 residues. Germline values: CDR1 MDHEN, CDR2 SYDVKM. The full variable domain, completed using reference TRBV28 and TRBJ1-5, is DVKVTQSSRYLVKRTGEKVFLECVQDMDHENMFWYRQDPGLGLRLIYFSYDVKMKEKGDIPEGYSVSREKKERFSLILESASTNQTSMYLCASSLGGRGPNQPQHFGDGTRLSIL.

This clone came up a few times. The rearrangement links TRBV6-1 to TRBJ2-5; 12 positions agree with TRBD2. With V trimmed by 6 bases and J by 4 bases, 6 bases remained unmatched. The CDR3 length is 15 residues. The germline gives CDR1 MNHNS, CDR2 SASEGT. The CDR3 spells CASRDGLAGTETQYF. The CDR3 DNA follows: TGTGCCAGCAGAGATGGACTAGCGGGAACAGAGACCCAGTACTTC.

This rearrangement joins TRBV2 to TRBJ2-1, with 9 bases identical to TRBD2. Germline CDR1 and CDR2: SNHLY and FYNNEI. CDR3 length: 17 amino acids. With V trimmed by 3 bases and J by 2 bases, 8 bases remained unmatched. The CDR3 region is CASSDRAGGRTYNEQFF. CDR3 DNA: TGTGCCAGCAGTGATCGAGCGGGAGGTAGGACCTACAATGAGCAGTTCTTC.

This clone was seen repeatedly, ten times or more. The CDR3 here is CSASPRTLGNTIYF. Here the CDR3 DNA reads TGCAGTGCTTCGCCTCGGACACTAGGAAACACCATATATTTT. The genes are TRBV20-1 and TRBJ1-3; tentatively, D is TRBD1 (5 bases). Deletions cut 5 bases from V and 4 bases from J, with 15 bases between. The germline V gene has CDR1 DFQATT and CDR2 SNEGSKA (reference sequence). The CDR3 contains 14 residues.

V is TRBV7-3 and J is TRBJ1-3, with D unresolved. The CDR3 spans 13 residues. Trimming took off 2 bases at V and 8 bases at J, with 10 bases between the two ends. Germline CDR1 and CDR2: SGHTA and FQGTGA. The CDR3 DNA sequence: TGTGCCAGCAGCTTACGGCACTTAGACACCATATATTTT. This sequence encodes CASSLRHLDTIYF.

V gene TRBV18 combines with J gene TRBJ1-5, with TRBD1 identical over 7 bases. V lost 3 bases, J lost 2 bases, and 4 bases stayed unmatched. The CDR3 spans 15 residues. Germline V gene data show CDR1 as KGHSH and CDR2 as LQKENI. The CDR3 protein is CASSPRQGGNQPQHF. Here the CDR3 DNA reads TGTGCCAGCTCACCGAGACAGGGAGGCAATCAGCCCCAGCATTTT.

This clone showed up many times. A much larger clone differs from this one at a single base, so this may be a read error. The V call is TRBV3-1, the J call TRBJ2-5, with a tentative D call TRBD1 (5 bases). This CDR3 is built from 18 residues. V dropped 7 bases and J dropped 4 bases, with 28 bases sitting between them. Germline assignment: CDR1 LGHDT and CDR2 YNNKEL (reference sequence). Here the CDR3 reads CASIPSGALRSRAETQYF. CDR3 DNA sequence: TGTGCCAGCATCCCAAGTGGGGCCCTCCGGTCCAGGGCAGAGACCCAGTACTTC.

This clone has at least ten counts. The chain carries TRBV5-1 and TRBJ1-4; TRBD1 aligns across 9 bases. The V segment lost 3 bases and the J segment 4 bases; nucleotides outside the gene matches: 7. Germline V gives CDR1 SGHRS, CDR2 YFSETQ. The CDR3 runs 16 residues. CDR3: CASSSGQGYHNEKLFF. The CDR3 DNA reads TGCGCCAGCAGCTCGGGACAGGGTTACCATAATGAAAAACTGTTTTTT.